The sequence of this T cell receptor beta chain was determined in a study of cytomegalovirus exposure and HLA in healthy donors. PCR involved 60 Vbeta and 13 Jbeta primers. Produced via immunoSEQ multiplex PCR; TCRdb's table is partial and in-frame only. In the table there are about 140,000 clones, roughly four fifths of which are singletons. Deletions cut 2 bases from V and 2 bases from J, with 16 bases between. Germline lookup yields CDR1 PRHDT and CDR2 FYEKMQ (reference sequence). The CDR3 contains 17 residues. The specimen was PBMCs. The receptor was derived from a human donor in good health. V is TRBV13 and J is TRBJ2-1, with a weak D call TRBD1 (5 bases). CDR3 amino acids: CASSLSPPWGPYNEQFF. CDR3 coding DNA: TGTGCCAGCAGCTTAAGCCCGCCTTGGGGCCCCTACAATGAGCAGTTCTTC.